This entry features one T cell receptor beta chain sequence. V lost 4 bases to trimming and J lost 0 bases; unmatched junction nucleotides: 11. Germline V gene sequence: CDR1 KGHSH, CDR2 LQKENI. The length of the CDR3 is 19 residues. Unique molecular identifiers featured in how the TCRbeta library was prepared. In TCRdb, the PCR reads were re-called with MiXCR into one record per CDR3 protein. This table has roughly 500,000 distinct CDR3 sequences, around a third appearing once. This entry is derived from a study of T-cell reconstitution after alpha-beta-depleted transplantation in children. The source was PBMCs from the stem cell graft donor, collected from the stem cell graft. The chain uses TRBV18 and TRBJ2-3; 12 positions agree with TRBD2. The sequence derives from a human donor who donated a stem cell graft to a child with aplastic anemia. The CDR3 sequence: CASSLSPGLAGLSTDTQYF. For the CDR3, the DNA is TGTGCCAGCTCACTCAGTCCGGGACTAGCGGGTCTCAGCACAGATACGCAGTATTTT.